These T cell receptor beta chains were read from a single sample in a study of monozygotic twins with inflammatory bowel disease. TCRdb reanalyzed the 5' RACE reads and collapses them to one entry per CDR3 protein, without DNA. The sample table sets out over 120,000 distinct CDR3 sequences. Material: blood. These receptors were obtained from a human donor with ulcerative colitis or Crohn's disease, or a healthy co-twin of an affected twin (not recorded which). CDR3s include the opening cysteine and the closing phenylalanine or tryptophan. The order of the fields is J gene, V gene, CDR3 protein.

>TRBJ2-3|TRBV7-3
CASSLTGNREDTQYF
>TRBJ2-1|TRBV4-1
CASSLQDGTYNEQFF
>TRBJ2-5|TRBV7-2
CASSPAGTSGRYQYF
>TRBJ2-7|TRBV5-1
CASRPAGGQGNEQYF
>TRBJ2-7|TRBV5-5
CASSSSTNIYEQYF
>TRBJ2-1|TRBV6-5
CASSYSILAGGAAYNEQFF
>TRBJ1-2|TRBV9
CASSVAYRGPFYGYTF
>TRBJ2-2|TRBV9
CASSTTPVLQTGELFF
>TRBJ1-1|TRBV5-1
CASSLTQTQGTEAFF
>TRBJ1-2|TRBV11-2
CASSLDRAAPRGYTF
>TRBJ2-7|TRBV7-2
CASSVSGTGGYEQYF
>TRBJ2-7|TRBV5-4
CASSPKGSSYEQYF
>TRBJ1-1|TRBV27
CASSKGNGPNGAFF
>TRBJ2-7|TRBV28
CASSLGWSGLSYEQYF
>TRBJ2-1|TRBV27
CASSFWTSDRNEQFF
>TRBJ2-7|TRBV7-2
CASSPTPRLYEQYF
>TRBJ2-1|TRBV11-2
CASSSGTSGYRDNEQFF